This is a list of T cell receptor beta chains from one sample in a study of cytomegalovirus exposure and HLA in healthy donors. Profiling relied on immunoSEQ multiplex PCR, and the TCRdb table lists in-frame clones only, not all of them. The sample holds some 110,000 clones; roughly 77% are singletons and the top ten take about 5%. The specimen sequenced was PBMCs. Source of these receptors: a man aged 45-60 years in good health and CMV-seropositive. Both conserved end residues are part of each CDR3.

CDR3 protein: CASRSSGRGYNEQFF; V gene: TRBV6-5; J gene: TRBJ2-1
CDR3 protein: CASSQDRDRDNQPQHF; V gene: TRBV4-1; J gene: TRBJ1-5
CDR3 protein: CASSEVRQDQPQHF; V gene: TRBV2; J gene: TRBJ1-5
CDR3 protein: CASSLLQALGGYTF; V gene: TRBV7-2; J gene: TRBJ1-2
CDR3 protein: CASSLQGGSNQPQHF; V gene: TRBV5-1; J gene: TRBJ1-5
CDR3 protein: CATGGQGFDGYTF; V gene: TRBV19; J gene: TRBJ1-2
CDR3 protein: CASSIDPGSAEAFF; V gene: TRBV19; J gene: TRBJ1-1
CDR3 protein: CAISEAGRSTGELFF; V gene: TRBV10-3; J gene: TRBJ2-2
CDR3 protein: CASSPPGQGPNEQYF; V gene: TRBV18; J gene: TRBJ2-7
CDR3 protein: CASSPYYEQYF; V gene: TRBV2; J gene: TRBJ2-7
CDR3 protein: CASSLSEGAEGYTF; V gene: TRBV5-1; J gene: TRBJ1-2
CDR3 protein: CASSRPHRVVETGELFF; V gene: TRBV19; J gene: TRBJ2-2
CDR3 protein: CASSPDSSGANVLTF; V gene: TRBV28; J gene: TRBJ2-6
CDR3 protein: CASSLGGGSRSNQPQHF; V gene: TRBV7-8; J gene: TRBJ1-5
CDR3 protein: CAWSPNWGEQYF; V gene: TRBV30; J gene: TRBJ2-5
CDR3 protein: CASSPGLAGGDTQYF; V gene: TRBV28; J gene: TRBJ2-3
CDR3 protein: CASSVGQSLGYGYTF; V gene: TRBV28; J gene: TRBJ1-2
CDR3 protein: CSVEGWAGRAFTEAFF; V gene: TRBV29-1; J gene: TRBJ1-1
CDR3 protein: CASSDQGYEQFF; V gene: TRBV10-1; J gene: TRBJ2-1
CDR3 protein: CASSLGVGGALETQYF; V gene: TRBV5-1; J gene: TRBJ2-5
CDR3 protein: CASSIARGDYEQYF; V gene: TRBV19; J gene: TRBJ2-7
CDR3 protein: CASIYSGANVLTF; V gene: TRBV6-1; J gene: TRBJ2-6
CDR3 protein: CASSYSRGPYEQYF; V gene: TRBV6-5; J gene: TRBJ2-7
CDR3 protein: CASSSNQGQETQYF; V gene: TRBV7-2; J gene: TRBJ2-5
CDR3 protein: CASSTAGQGEEKLFF; V gene: TRBV28; J gene: TRBJ1-4
CDR3 protein: CASSSGLAGGQDTQYF; V gene: TRBV5-1; J gene: TRBJ2-3
CDR3 protein: CASSQTSGMTDTQYF; V gene: TRBV7-7; J gene: TRBJ2-3
CDR3 protein: CASSYRQGPNEKLFF; V gene: TRBV7-9; J gene: TRBJ1-4
CDR3 protein: CASSSGLAGTDTQYF; V gene: TRBV7-3; J gene: TRBJ2-3
CDR3 protein: CASSQGLAGVEQYF; V gene: TRBV14; J gene: TRBJ2-7
CDR3 protein: CASSSGTDEQYF; V gene: TRBV7-9; J gene: TRBJ2-7
CDR3 protein: CASSSPTGFSLRYGYTF; V gene: TRBV5-4; J gene: TRBJ1-2
CDR3 protein: CASNYRPGAGELFF; V gene: TRBV6-5; J gene: TRBJ2-2
CDR3 protein: CASSSRGYTF; V gene: TRBV28; J gene: TRBJ1-2
CDR3 protein: CASSIGQGYNSPLHF; V gene: TRBV5-4; J gene: TRBJ1-6
CDR3 protein: CASRSQGITDTQYF; V gene: TRBV6-5; J gene: TRBJ2-3
CDR3 protein: CASSLEGGALNTQYF; V gene: TRBV7-2; J gene: TRBJ2-3
CDR3 protein: CASSDNRGGQQETQYF; V gene: TRBV5-1; J gene: TRBJ2-5
CDR3 protein: CASHLGGSKAFF; V gene: TRBV6-5; J gene: TRBJ1-1
CDR3 protein: CASSTTGEGYSPLHF; V gene: TRBV27; J gene: TRBJ1-6
CDR3 protein: CASSFQRYTEAFF; V gene: TRBV11-3; J gene: TRBJ1-1
CDR3 protein: CASSLYADTEAFF; V gene: TRBV7-9; J gene: TRBJ1-1
CDR3 protein: CASSSGLAGSWGQYF; V gene: TRBV10-1; J gene: TRBJ2-7
CDR3 protein: CASSNPTQETQYF; V gene: TRBV5-1; J gene: TRBJ2-5
CDR3 protein: CATSRDYNLQEAFF; V gene: TRBV15; J gene: TRBJ1-1
CDR3 protein: CASSLQAGASYNEQFF; V gene: TRBV4-3; J gene: TRBJ2-1
CDR3 protein: CASSSRGDFNADTQYF; V gene: TRBV5-5; J gene: TRBJ2-3
CDR3 protein: CASPPPDRSNGYTF; V gene: TRBV2; J gene: TRBJ1-2
CDR3 protein: CASSQYELAGGSDYEQYF; V gene: TRBV4-1; J gene: TRBJ2-7
CDR3 protein: CASNGQGTSREQYF; V gene: TRBV28; J gene: NA
CDR3 protein: CASSRSDKNSYEQYF; V gene: TRBV2; J gene: TRBJ2-7
CDR3 protein: CASSLGDRGAQYF; V gene: TRBV7-9; J gene: TRBJ2-5
CDR3 protein: CASSWERGGADTQYF; V gene: TRBV28; J gene: TRBJ2-3
CDR3 protein: CASSQGQSSGNTIYF; V gene: TRBV18; J gene: TRBJ1-3
CDR3 protein: CASSQGYRDRGYRETQYF; V gene: TRBV4-1; J gene: TRBJ2-5
CDR3 protein: CASTETGLRRETQYF; V gene: TRBV6-6; J gene: TRBJ2-5
CDR3 protein: CASTNSGRVYEQYF; V gene: TRBV2; J gene: TRBJ2-7